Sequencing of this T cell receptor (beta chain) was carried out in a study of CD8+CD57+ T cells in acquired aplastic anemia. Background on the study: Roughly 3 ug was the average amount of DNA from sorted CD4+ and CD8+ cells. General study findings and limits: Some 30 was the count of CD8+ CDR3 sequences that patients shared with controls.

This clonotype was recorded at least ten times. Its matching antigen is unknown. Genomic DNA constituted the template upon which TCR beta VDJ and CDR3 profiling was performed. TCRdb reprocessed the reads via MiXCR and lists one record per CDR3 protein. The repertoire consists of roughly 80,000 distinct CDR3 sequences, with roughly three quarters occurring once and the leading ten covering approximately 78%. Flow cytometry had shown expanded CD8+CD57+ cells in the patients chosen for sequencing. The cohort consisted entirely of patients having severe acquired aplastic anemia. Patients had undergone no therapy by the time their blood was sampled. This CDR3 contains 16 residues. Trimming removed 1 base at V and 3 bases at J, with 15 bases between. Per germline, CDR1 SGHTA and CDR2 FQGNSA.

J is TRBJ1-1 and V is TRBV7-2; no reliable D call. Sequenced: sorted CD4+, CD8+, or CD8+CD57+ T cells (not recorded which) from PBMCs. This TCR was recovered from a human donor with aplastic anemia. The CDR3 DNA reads TGTGCCAGCAGCTTAGACTCTAGAGGGAGCGACACTGAAGCTTTCTTT. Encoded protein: CASSLDSRGSDTEAFF.